These 6 T cell receptor beta chains were all obtained from the same sample, sequenced in a study of T cells in women clearing cervical HPV infection. Sequenced by immunoSEQ multiplex PCR; TCRdb stores in-frame clones only, minus some. The sample holds over 45,000 clones. The sample consisted of blood buffy coat. The receptors shown here come from a woman between 18 and 70 years old with a cervical HPV16 infection that either progressed to CIN3+ or cleared (not recorded which).

As regards this clone: The CDR3 is cut off 3 residues early in the read; its end comes from the germline J gene. The chain employs TRBV20-1 and TRBJ1-5, with D tentatively TRBD1 (6 bases). Looked up from germline, CDR1 is DFQATT and CDR2 is SNEGSKA (reference sequence). The CDR3 spans 14 residues. V lost 3 bases and J 4 bases, leaving 13 bases between the germline ends. CDR3 in amino acids: CSARAGHPNQPQHF. CDR3 bases read: TGCAGTGCTAGGGCGGGACACCCGAATCAGCCC.

A word on this clone: The CDR3 end lies 3 residues beyond the end of the read and is filled in from the germline J gene. The genes are TRBV20-1 and TRBJ1-4; the D gene is possibly TRBD1 (5 bases). V lost 3 bases and J lost 0, with 11 bases in between. This CDR3 region has 15 residues. Germline CDR1 DFQATT, CDR2 SNEGSKA (reference sequence). This chain's CDR3 is CSASDSQSTNEKLFF. Incomplete CDR3 DNA: TGCAGTGCTAGTGACAGCCAATCAACTAATGAAAAA.

As concerns this clone: With the read ending 3 residues before the CDR3 end, the germline J gene is used to fill in that end. This rearrangement joins TRBV18 to TRBJ2-7; 8 positions agree with TRBD2. J was trimmed by 1 base and V by 2 bases; bases with no gene match: 4. CDR1 is KGHSH, CDR2 LQKENI, per germline. This CDR3 is built from 15 residues. The CDR3 bases that were read are TGTGCCAGCTCACCAATGAGCGGGGGTTCCTACGAG. Its translation: CASSPMSGGSYE. The CDR3 in full is CASSPMSGGSYEQYF.

CDR3 DNA, as far as it was read: TGTGCCAGTAGTAGTGCAGGGGTGAGAAGTGGGGCCAACGTA. This translates into CASSSAGVRSGANV. The entire CDR3 is CASSSAGVRSGANVLFF. The chain recombines TRBV19 with TRBJ1-4; a possible D gene is TRBD1 (6 bases). The CDR3 is cut off 3 residues early in the read; its end comes from the germline J gene. The CDR3 loop spans 17 amino acids. Germline V gene lookup returns CDR1 LNHDA and CDR2 SQIVND (reference sequence).

Worth noting for this clone: The read terminates 3 residues ahead of where the CDR3 ends, so the germline J gene completes it. The genes are TRBV20-1 and TRBJ2-7; 7 bases fit TRBD2. CDR1 is DFQATT and CDR2 is SNEGSKA in the germline V gene (reference sequence). V was clipped by 6 bases and J by 1 base; unmatched bases: 6. The CDR3 extends over 13 amino acids. CDR3: CSAPGLGSYEQYF. The part of the CDR3 DNA that was read is TGCAGTGCCCCCGGACTAGGGTCCTACGAG.

Remarks on this clone: The CDR3 is cut off 3 residues early in the read; its end comes from the germline J gene. The chain recombines TRBV19 with TRBJ1-1, with a tentative D call TRBD1 (6 bases). Germline CDR1 and CDR2: LNHDA and SQIVND (reference sequence). V shed 7 bases and J shed 0 bases, with 18 bases lying between them. CDR3 length: 16 amino acids. CDR3 protein: CASKTFRGGMNTEAFF. The sequenced CDR3 bases are TGTGCCAGTAAGACTTTTAGAGGGGGAATGAACACTGAA. Combining the CDR3 with reference TRBV19 and TRBJ1-1 gives the whole variable domain DGGITQSPKYLFRKEGQNVTLSCEQNLNHDAMYWYRQDPGQGLRLIYYSQIVNDFQKGDIAEGYSVSREKKESFPLTVTSAQKNPTAFYLCASKTFRGGMNTEAFFGQGTRLTVV.